Listed below are T cell receptor beta chains from one sample, sequenced in a study of multiple sclerosis patients with progressive multifocal leukoencephalopathy. The protocol was immunoSEQ multiplex PCR, while the TCRdb copy is restricted to in-frame clones and leaves out a portion. The table includes some 30,000 clones, around 89% detected once. The material sequenced was PBMCs. The receptor set was obtained from a human donor with multiple sclerosis. The CDR3 runs from the conserved cysteine through the conserved F or W. D genes are given only for firm matches. Rows may omit the clone size; those that give it use once, few, many or a size class.

>TRBV10-2|NA|NA|TRBJ1-2
TGCGCCAGCAGGCCCGGGCGGCAATTCGGTGGCTACACCTTC
CASRPGRQFGGYTF
>TRBV19|NA|TRBD1|TRBJ1-1
TGTGCCAGTAGTTTACAGGGGATGCACACTGAAGCTTTCTTT
CASSLQGMHTEAFF
>TRBV25-1|NA|NA|TRBJ2-2
TGTGCCAGCATGGGGCCCGGGGAGCTGTTTTTT
CASMGPGELFF
>TRBV9|NA|NA|TRBJ2-2
TGTGCCAGCAGCGCTCAGGGATTGTCGAACACCGGGGAGCTGTTTTTT
CASSAQGLSNTGELFF
>TRBV19|few|NA|TRBJ2-2
TGTGCCAGTAGTGAGGGATCCTCGAACACCGGGGAGCTGTTTTTT
CASSEGSSNTGELFF
>TRBV19|NA|NA|TRBJ1-5
TGTGCCAGTAGTGCGGGACACTTTCAGCCCCAGCATTTT
CASSAGHFQPQHF
>TRBV6-5|NA|TRBD1|TRBJ2-7
TGTGCCAGCAGTCCGAGGGACAGGTCGTTCAGAGAGCAGTACTTC
CASSPRDRSFREQYF
>TRBV13|NA|TRBD1|TRBJ1-2
TGTGCCAGCAGCTCCACTTGGAGGGGGCTTTACGGCTACACCTTC
CASSSTWRGLYGYTF
>TRBV2|NA|TRBD2|TRBJ2-2
TGTGCCAGCAGGGGACTAGCGGGATGGAACACCGGGGAGCTGTTTTTT
CASRGLAGWNTGELFF
>TRBV7-8|NA|NA|TRBJ1-1
TGTGCCAGCAGCTTGGACACTGAAGCTTTCTTT
CASSLDTEAFF
>TRBV6-1|NA|NA|TRBJ2-7
TGTGCCAGCAGTGGACAGACCTACGAGCAGTACTTC
CASSGQTYEQYF
>TRBV7-2|NA|TRBD2|TRBJ2-1
TGTGCCAGCAGCGGACAGGGGACTAGCGGGGTTGGGTCCTACAATGAGCAGTTCTTC
CASSGQGTSGVGSYNEQFF
>TRBV11-3|NA|TRBD2|TRBJ2-3
TGTGCCAGCAGCTTAGGACTGGCGGGAGGGCGCGCAGATACGCAGTATTTT
CASSLGLAGGRADTQYF
>TRBV6-5|once|NA|TRBJ2-7
TGTGCCAGCAGTTATTCATTGTCCCACTACGAGCAGTACTTC
CASSYSLSHYEQYF
>TRBV4-3|NA|NA|TRBJ2-1
TGCGCCAGCAGCCAAGTGAATACAGGGAGCAATGAGCAGTTCTTC
CASSQVNTGSNEQFF
>TRBV7-7|NA|NA|TRBJ2-2
TGTGCTAGCAGTCGGACACTTCGAGGGGAGCTGTTTTTT
CASSRTLRGELFF
>TRBV11-2|NA|NA|TRBJ1-2
TGTGCCAGCAGCTTCCCAGGGTCAGGAGGCTACACCTTC
CASSFPGSGGYTF
>TRBV10-1|NA|TRBD2|TRBJ2-7
TGCGCCAGCAGTGAGTCCCCCCCGGGACTAGCGGATTACTACGAGCAGTACTTC
CASSESPPGLADYYEQYF
>TRBV2|NA|NA|TRBJ1-4
TGTGCCAGCAGTGACGGGACGGAGACTAATGAAAAACTGTTTTTT
CASSDGTETNEKLFF
>TRBV7-2|NA|TRBD2|TRBJ2-2
TGTGCCAGCAGCTTAGTCCCTAGCGGGAGGGCCGTAGGCACCGGGGAGCTGTTTTTT
CASSLVPSGRAVGTGELFF
>TRBV6-5|few|TRBD1|TRBJ1-1
TGTGCCAGCAGTTACTCGACAGGGAAGAACACTGAAGCTTTCTTT
CASSYSTGKNTEAFF
>TRBV5-8|NA|NA|TRBJ1-3
TGTGCCAGCAGCCTGGGGACCTTTCTCTCTGGAAACACCATATATTTT
CASSLGTFLSGNTIYF
>TRBV7-2|NA|NA|TRBJ2-1
TGTGCCAGCAGCTTAGCCAGGGTGGCGGATGAGCAGTTCTTC
CASSLARVADEQFF
>TRBV19|NA|NA|TRBJ2-6
TGTGCCAGTAACCCGACAGGCAACTCTGGGGCCAACGTCCTGACTTTC
CASNPTGNSGANVLTF
>TRBV5-1|NA|TRBD1|TRBJ1-5
TGCGCCAGCAGCATAGACCCGGGACAGGGTTACCAGCCCCAGCATTTT
CASSIDPGQGYQPQHF
>TRBV11-3|NA|TRBD2|TRBJ2-1
TGTGCCAGCAGCTTATCAGCGGGAGGGGGCTCCTACAATGAGCAGTTCTTC
CASSLSAGGGSYNEQFF
>TRBV7-9|NA|NA|TRBJ2-2
TGTGCCAGCAGCTTGAACAGGGATCCCGGGGAGCTGTTTTTT
CASSLNRDPGELFF
>TRBV19|NA|NA|TRBJ1-2
TGTGCCAGTAGTATGTTCTCGGACTATGGCTACACCTTC
CASSMFSDYGYTF
>TRBV9|NA|TRBD2|TRBJ2-1
TGTGCCAGCAGCGTAGGCACTAGCGGGCCACAGAGAAGGAATGAGCAGTTCTTC
CASSVGTSGPQRRNEQFF
>TRBV4-3|NA|NA|TRBJ2-1
TGCGCCAGCAGCCAAGATCGGGCGTCCCTATACAATGAGCAGTTCTTC
CASSQDRASLYNEQFF
>TRBV28|NA|NA|TRBJ1-5
TGTGCCAGCAGTTTAAAGACATTAAATCAGCCCCAGCATTTT
CASSLKTLNQPQHF
>TRBV4-1|NA|TRBD1|TRBJ1-1
TGCGCCAGCAGCAACCCGGGACAGACGAACACTGAAGCTTTCTTT
CASSNPGQTNTEAFF
>TRBV21-1|few|NA|TRBJ2-7
TGTGCCAGCCCCGAGGGCGAGCAGTACTTC
CASPEGEQYF
>TRBV30|NA|NA|TRBJ1-1
TGTGCCTGGAGTTCTGGCAGCCCCCCTGAAGCTTTCTTT
CAWSSGSPPEAFF
>TRBV14|few|NA|TRBJ2-7
TGTGCCAGCAGCCTTGGTTACGAGCAGTACTTC
CASSLGYEQYF
>TRBV29-1|NA|TRBD1|TRBJ1-1
TGCAGCGCCCTGAAGACAGGGAACATCGGCGCCTTT
CSALKTGNIGAF
>TRBV9|NA|NA|TRBJ1-1
TGTGCCAGCAGCGTAGAGGTTTGGACTGAAGCTTTCTTT
CASSVEVWTEAFF